These 27 T cell receptor beta chains originate from one sample sequenced in a study of CDR3 diversity in severe acne. TCRdb reanalysed the PCR reads using MiXCR and keeps one entry per CDR3 protein. The data contain about 90,000 distinct CDR3 sequences, around 50% of them seen just once; the ten biggest clones take up 11%. Material for sequencing was blood. Source of these receptors: a male donor with severe acne vulgaris.

The CDR3 coding sequence is TGTGCCAGCAGTACCCTATTTGGGACAGAGGATAATTCACCCCTCCACTTT. The encoded protein is CASSTLFGTEDNSPLHF. The rearrangement joins TRBV25-1 to TRBJ1-6, with TRBD1 matching 7 bases. The CDR3 spans 17 residues. The germline CDR1 and CDR2 sequences are MGHDK and SYGVNS. J gave up 5 bases and V 5 bases, and 12 bases lay outside the gene matches.

This sequence joins TRBV25-1 and TRBJ2-7; weak D call: TRBD1 (5 bases). The CDR3 loop spans 15 amino acids. V was trimmed by 5 bases and J by 7 bases, leaving 21 bases between them. Germline values: CDR1 MGHDK, CDR2 SYGVNS. The CDR3 loop is CASSTSRQSPREQYF. The CDR3 bases are TGTGCCAGCAGTACCTCGCGACAGTCACCCCGGGAGCAGTACTTC.

This clonotype turned up a few times. CDR3 nucleotides: TGTGCCAGCAGCTTCAAAGGACAGCCCAATGAAGCTTTCTTT. Amino acid sequence: CASSFKGQPNEAFF. This chain joins TRBV11-2 and TRBJ1-1; TRBD1 might be the D (6 bases). The V and J ends lost 3 bases and 7 bases respectively, with 15 bases between them. The CDR3 is 14 residues long. CDR1 and CDR2 from the germline V gene are SGHAT and FQNNGV.

This clonotype was detected ten times or more. This chain links TRBV5-1 with TRBJ2-3; D remains unclear. Between the trimmed V and J ends, which lost 2 bases and 4 bases, there was a span of 11 bases. CDR1 SGHRS and CDR2 YFSETQ come from the germline V gene. The CDR3 is made up of 14 amino acids. The CDR3, as DNA: TGCGCCAGCAGCTTTTTGGGCTCCCCAGATACGCAGTATTTT. Translation: CASSFLGSPDTQYF.

In its sample, this clonotype was seen a few times. V is TRBV27 and J is TRBJ2-7, with D perhaps given as TRBD1 or TRBD2 (5 bases each). The CDR3 has 15 residues. V lost 2 bases and J 2 bases, leaving 13 bases between the germline ends. Per the germline V gene, CDR1 is MNHEY and CDR2 is SMNVEV (reference sequence). CDR3 nucleotide sequence: TGTGCCAGCAGTTTAAATGGGGACGCAACCTACGAGCAGTACTTC. This encodes CASSLNGDATYEQYF.

This clonotype is labeled as medium-sized. The chain is built from TRBV20-1 and TRBJ2-3; 7 bases are shared with TRBD2. Germline CDR1 and CDR2: DFQATT and SNEGSKA (reference sequence). Trimming cost V 3 bases and J 2 bases; bases outside gene matches: 8. CDR3 length: 15 residues. In nucleotides, the CDR3 is TGCAGTGCTAGTTCGGGCCTAGCGGTCACAGATACGCAGTATTTT. Residues: CSASSGLAVTDTQYF.

A word on this clonotype: One end of the junction fails to match germline, which may point to a read error. The chain couples TRBV9 to TRBJ2-3; D possibly corresponds to TRBD2 (6 bases). Germline CDR1 reads SGDLS; CDR2 reads YYNGEE. The CDR3 runs 15 residues. CDR3 region: CASSTMAAGTDTQCF. The DNA of the CDR3 is TGTGCCAGCAGTACTATGGCGGCGGGAACAGATACGCAGTGTTTT. Based on the CDR3 plus reference TRBV9 and TRBJ2-3, the full variable domain is DSGVTQTPKHLITATGQRVTLRCSPRSGDLSVYWYQQSLDQGLQFLIQYYNGEERAKGNILERFSAQQFPDLHSELNLSSLELGDSALYFCASSTMAAGTDTQCFGPGTRLTVL.

By share of the sample, this clonotype is medium-sized. This chain joins TRBV19 and TRBJ2-7, with D possibly matching TRBD2 (6 bases). With 9 bases removed from V and 3 bases from J, the gap between germline ends came to 9 bases. The CDR3 covers 11 residues. Per germline, CDR1 LNHDA and CDR2 SQIVND (reference sequence). Written as DNA, the CDR3 is TGTGCCAGCGGGAGTAGCTACGAGCAGTACTTC. Residues: CASGSSYEQYF.

This clonotype was seen more than once but under ten times. The chain links TRBV2 to TRBJ2-6; 8 bases are shared with TRBD1. The CDR3 loop spans 17 amino acids. V lost 9 bases to trimming and J lost 0 bases; unmatched junction nucleotides: 10. The germline gives CDR1 SNHLY, CDR2 FYNNEI. DNA for the CDR3: TGTGCCAGTCGACAGGGGCATACCGACTCTGGGGCCAACGTCCTGACTTTC. It codes for CASRQGHTDSGANVLTF.

The V and J genes are TRBV7-9 and TRBJ1-2, with D perhaps TRBD1 (6 bases). Trimming shortened V by 1 base and J by 5 bases, and 14 bases separated the two germline ends. Looked up from germline, CDR1 is SEHNR and CDR2 is FQNEAQ (reference sequence). The length of the CDR3 is 15 residues. This CDR3 reads CASSLGRTDPYGYTF. CDR3 nucleotides: TGTGCCAGCAGCTTAGGAAGGACAGACCCATATGGCTACACCTTC.

The V call is TRBV5-1, the J call TRBJ2-1, with 13 positions matching TRBD2. CDR3 size: 16 residues. Germline loops: CDR1 SGHRS, CDR2 YFSETQ. V was pared by 3 bases and J by 7 bases, with 7 bases of the junction left unmatched. CDR3 in DNA: TGCGCCAGCAGCTGGGGACTAGCGGGAAACGTAAATGAGCAGTTCTTC. This sequence encodes CASSWGLAGNVNEQFF.

The chain uses TRBV9 and TRBJ2-7, with a tentative D call TRBD2 (6 bases). Germline values: CDR1 SGDLS, CDR2 YYNGEE. The CDR3 covers 15 residues. As DNA, the CDR3 is TGTGACGGCAGCGTAGGTGGAGGGAGAGGATACGAGCAGTACTTC. Translation gives CDGSVGGGRGYEQYF.

The chain uses TRBV27 and TRBJ2-2; TRBD2 is a possible D gene (5 bases). With 6 bases removed from V and 7 bases from J, the gap between germline ends came to 15 bases. Germline CDR1 and CDR2: MNHEY and SMNVEV (reference sequence). The CDR3 is made up of 14 amino acids. CDR3 sequence (DNA): TGTGCCAGCAGCCCGGGGATGTCGGTCGGGGAGCTGTTTTTT. As protein: CASSPGMSVGELFF.

The DNA of the CDR3 is TGCAGCGTTGAACCGCTCGGGACTAGCGGGGCTGGGGCCAACGTCCTGACTTTC. Its protein product is CSVEPLGTSGAGANVLTF. V is TRBV29-1 and J is TRBJ2-6, with 13 bases fitting TRBD2. Per the germline V gene, CDR1 is SQVTM and CDR2 is ANQGSEA. J lost 2 bases, V lost 2 bases, and 6 bases had no gene match. This CDR3 has 18 residues.

This clonotype was detected ten times or more. The CDR3 loop is CATSRAGGGGYGYTF. CDR3 coding DNA: TGTGCCACCAGCAGAGCGGGAGGCGGAGGATATGGCTACACCTTC. The gene calls are TRBV15 and TRBJ1-2, with D unresolved. Trimming took off 1 base at V and 5 bases at J, with 14 bases between the two ends. Germline loops: CDR1 LNHNV, CDR2 YYDKDF (reference sequence). The CDR3 sequence is 15 residues long.

This clonotype was found a few times. The chain combines TRBV25-1 with TRBJ1-1; the D is unclear. Germline loops: CDR1 MGHDK, CDR2 SYGVNS. There are 13 residues in the CDR3. V lost 4 bases to trimming and J lost 3 bases, with 9 bases between them. Here the CDR3 reads CASSVGMYTEAFF. Written as DNA, the CDR3 is TGTGCCAGCAGTGTGGGAATGTACACTGAAGCTTTCTTT. Supplemented by reference TRBV25-1 and TRBJ1-1, the full variable domain reads EADIYQTPRYLVIGTGKKITLECSQTMGHDKMYWYQQDPGMELHLIHYSYGVNSTEKGDLSSESTVSRIRTEHFPLTLESARPSHTSQYLCASSVGMYTEAFFGQGTRLTVV.

This clonotype was counted only a few times. The chain uses TRBV4-3 and TRBJ2-7; 10 bases fit TRBD2. Germline CDR1 and CDR2: LGHNA and YSLEER. This CDR3 spans 15 amino acids. V shed 1 base and J 2 bases; nucleotides not matched to a gene: 2. CDR3 protein: CASSQVAGGPYEQYF. The DNA for the CDR3 is TGCGCCAGCAGCCAAGTAGCGGGAGGACCCTACGAGCAGTACTTC.

This clonotype was seen repeatedly, ten times or more. This chain links TRBV7-3 with TRBJ2-3; the match to TRBD2 covers 7 bases. Germline loops: CDR1 SGHTA, CDR2 FQGTGA. J gave up 4 bases and V 2 bases, and 12 bases lay outside the gene matches. The CDR3 length is 17 residues. CDR3 sequence (DNA): TGTGCCAGCAGCTTACGGCCCCTCGGCGGGAGCGCAGATACGCAGTATTTT. Its translation: CASSLRPLGGSADTQYF.

The rearrangement links TRBV20-1 to TRBJ2-7; TRBD1 matches 12 bases. Germline V gives CDR1 DFQATT, CDR2 SNEGSKA (reference sequence). V lost 1 base and J lost 0; bases outside the gene matches: 4. There are 16 residues in the CDR3. DNA of the CDR3: TGCAGTGCTAGAGGGGACAGGGGGCTTCACTCCTACGAGCAGTACTTC. Amino acids: CSARGDRGLHSYEQYF.

Only a few counts were recorded for this clonotype. The chain is built from TRBV9 and TRBJ2-1; TRBD2 matches 9 bases. Germline-derived CDR1 and CDR2 are SGDLS and YYNGEE. V dropped 3 bases and J dropped 8; count of bases not matched to a gene: 12. This CDR3 comprises 16 residues. For the CDR3, the DNA is TGTGCCAGCAGCGGTTTTCTGGCGGGAGGGCCCCATGAGCAGTTCTTC. Its translation: CASSGFLAGGPHEQFF.

Note on this clonotype: This may stem from a read error, because a much larger clone lies one nucleotide away. The V and J genes are TRBV6-9 and TRBJ2-7, with TRBD1 identical over 11 bases. V lost 5 bases to trimming and J lost 5 bases; unmatched junction nucleotides: 8. Germline V lookup: CDR1 MNHGY, CDR2 SVAAGI. This CDR3 comprises 15 residues. This CDR3 reads CASSEEGTGGHEQYF. CDR3 nucleotide sequence: TGTGCCAGCAGTGAAGAGGGGACAGGGGGGCACGAGCAGTACTTC.

The chain has TRBV29-1 and TRBJ1-2, with D maybe TRBD1 (5 bases). Germline CDR1 is SQVTM and CDR2 is ANQGSEA. CDR3 length: 12 residues. The V end was cut by 3 bases, the J end by 6 bases, with 11 bases between. Here the CDR3 reads CSVDRGVHGYTF. The CDR3 region has the DNA TGCAGCGTTGATCGAGGGGTCCATGGCTACACCTTC.

This clonotype was found once. The junction departs from the called germline gene at one end, perhaps through a read error. The genes are TRBV11-1 and TRBJ1-5; no firm D call. This CDR3 is built from 17 residues. Germline CDR1 SGHAT, CDR2 FQDESV (reference sequence). This CDR3 reads CASSLTDGAHLNQPRHF. CDR3 sequence (DNA): TGTGCCAGCAGCTTAACGGACGGCGCGCACCTGAATCAGCCCCGGCATTTT.

This rearrangement joins TRBV25-1 to TRBJ2-4; 15 bases line up with TRBD2. CDR1 is MGHDK, CDR2 SYGVNS, per germline. The V segment lost 8 bases and the J segment 2 bases; nucleotides outside the gene matches: 10. The CDR3 totals 18 residues. This CDR3 reads CASSDSGTSGRTKNIQYF. The CDR3, as DNA: TGTGCCAGCTCGGATTCCGGGACTAGCGGGAGGACCAAAAACATTCAGTACTTC.

The chain couples TRBV20-1 to TRBJ2-7; a possible D gene is TRBD2 (6 bases). This CDR3 is built from 12 residues. CDR1 is DFQATT, CDR2 SNEGSKA, per germline (reference sequence). V was clipped by 0 bases and J by 4 bases, with 7 bases between them. DNA of the CDR3: TGCAGTGCTAGAGACGCGGGATACGAGCAGTACTTC. Its protein product is CSARDAGYEQYF.

The chain is built from TRBV25-1 and TRBJ1-5; unclear D gene. V lost 0 bases, J lost 5 bases, and 8 bases lay in between. CDR1 MGHDK and CDR2 SYGVNS come from the germline V gene. The CDR3 totals 14 residues. For the CDR3, the DNA is TGTGCCAGCAGTGAATACTCGCGGGATCAGCCCCAGCATTTT. Translation: CASSEYSRDQPQHF.

The chain employs TRBV13 and TRBJ2-5, with D perhaps TRBD1 or TRBD2 (5 bases each). CDR3 length: 14 residues. V lost 4 bases to trimming and J lost 2 bases, with 11 bases between them. In germline, CDR1 is PRHDT, CDR2 FYEKMQ (reference sequence). The CDR3 bases are TGTGCCAGCAGCTCCCGGGACGGACAAGAGACCCAGTACTTC. Translated: CASSSRDGQETQYF.